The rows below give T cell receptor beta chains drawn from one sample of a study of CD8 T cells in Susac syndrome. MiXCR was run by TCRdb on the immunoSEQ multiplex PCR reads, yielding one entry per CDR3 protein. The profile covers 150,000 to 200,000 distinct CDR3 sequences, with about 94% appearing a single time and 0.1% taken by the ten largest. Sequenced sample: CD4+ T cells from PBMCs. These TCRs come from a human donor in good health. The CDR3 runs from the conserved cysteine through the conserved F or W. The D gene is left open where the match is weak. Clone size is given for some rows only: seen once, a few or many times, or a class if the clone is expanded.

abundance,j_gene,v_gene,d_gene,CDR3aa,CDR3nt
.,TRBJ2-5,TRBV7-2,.,CASRPGPLGGETQYF,TGTGCCAGCAGACCCGGACCACTCGGGGGAGAGACCCAGTACTTC
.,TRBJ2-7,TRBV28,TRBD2,CASSRLAGSYSYEQYF,TGTGCCAGCAGCCGACTAGCGGGTTCTTACTCCTACGAGCAGTACTTC
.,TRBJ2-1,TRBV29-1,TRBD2,CSVGAGTSGRINNEQFF,TGCAGCGTAGGAGCCGGGACTAGCGGGAGGATTAACAATGAGCAGTTCTTC
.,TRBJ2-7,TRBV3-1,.,CASSQDHRGLSYEQYF,TGTGCCAGCAGCCAAGATCACAGGGGACTCTCCTACGAGCAGTACTTC
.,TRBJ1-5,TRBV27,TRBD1,CASSFLGDRGNQPQHF,TGTGCCAGCAGTTTTCTTGGGGACAGGGGTAATCAGCCCCAGCATTTT
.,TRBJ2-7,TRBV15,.,CATSRGGSYEQYF,TGTGCCACCAGCAGAGGTGGTTCGTACGAGCAGTACTTC
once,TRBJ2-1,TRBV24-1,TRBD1,CATSAGQRYNEQFF,TGTGCCACCAGTGCGGGACAGCGCTACAATGAGCAGTTCTTC
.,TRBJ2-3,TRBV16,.,CASSQFGPNTDTQYF,TGTGCCAGCAGCCAATTTGGGCCCAACACAGATACGCAGTATTTT
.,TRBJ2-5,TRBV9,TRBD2,CASSVDGGGTQYF,TGTGCCAGCAGCGTAGATGGGGGGGGGACCCAGTACTTC
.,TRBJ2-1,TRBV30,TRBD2,CAWSAPGTSGFNEQFF,TGTGCCTGGAGTGCCCCCGGGACTAGCGGATTCAATGAGCAGTTCTTC
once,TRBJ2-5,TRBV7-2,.,CASSSNSGPQETQYF,TGTGCCAGCAGCTCCAACTCGGGGCCTCAAGAGACCCAGTACTTC
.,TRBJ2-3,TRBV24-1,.,CATSDLSWGRPDTQYF,TGTGCCACCAGTGATCTCTCCTGGGGCCGTCCAGATACGCAGTATTTT
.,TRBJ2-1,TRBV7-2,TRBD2,CASSLVASGGNEQFF,TGTGCCAGCAGCTTAGTGGCTAGCGGAGGGAATGAGCAGTTCTTC